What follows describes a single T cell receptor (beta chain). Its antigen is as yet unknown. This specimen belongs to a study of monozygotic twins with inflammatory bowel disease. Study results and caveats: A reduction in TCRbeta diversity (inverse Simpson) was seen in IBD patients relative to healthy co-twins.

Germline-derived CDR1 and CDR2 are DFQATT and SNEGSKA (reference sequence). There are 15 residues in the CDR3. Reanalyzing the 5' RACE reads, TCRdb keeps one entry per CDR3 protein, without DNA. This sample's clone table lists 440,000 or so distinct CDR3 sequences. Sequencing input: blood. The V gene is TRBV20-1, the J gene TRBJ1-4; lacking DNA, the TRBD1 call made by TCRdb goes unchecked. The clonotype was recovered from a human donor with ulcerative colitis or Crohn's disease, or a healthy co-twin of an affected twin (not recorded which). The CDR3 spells CSARDGGWGNEKLFF.